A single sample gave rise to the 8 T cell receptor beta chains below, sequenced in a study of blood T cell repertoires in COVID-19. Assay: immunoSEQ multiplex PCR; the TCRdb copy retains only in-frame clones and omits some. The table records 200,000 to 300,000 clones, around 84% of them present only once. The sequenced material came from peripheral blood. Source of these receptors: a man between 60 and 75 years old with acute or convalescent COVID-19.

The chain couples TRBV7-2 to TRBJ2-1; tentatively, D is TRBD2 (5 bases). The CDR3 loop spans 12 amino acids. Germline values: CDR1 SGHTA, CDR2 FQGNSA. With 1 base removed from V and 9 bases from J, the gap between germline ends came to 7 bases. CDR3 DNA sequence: TGTGCCAGCAGCTTAGGGAGGATTGAGCAGTTCTTC. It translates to CASSLGRIEQFF.

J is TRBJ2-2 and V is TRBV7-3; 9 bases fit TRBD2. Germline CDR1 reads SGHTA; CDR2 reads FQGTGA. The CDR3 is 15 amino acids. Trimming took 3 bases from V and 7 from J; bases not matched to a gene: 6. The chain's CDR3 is CASSFSGSHGGELFF. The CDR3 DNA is TGTGCCAGCAGCTTTAGCGGGAGTCATGGCGGGGAGCTGTTTTTT. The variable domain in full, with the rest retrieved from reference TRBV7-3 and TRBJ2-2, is GAGVSQTPSNKVTEKGKYVELRCDPISGHTALYWYRQSLGQGPEFLIYFQGTGAADDSGLPNDRFFAVRPEGSVSTLKIQRTERGDSAVYLCASSFSGSHGGELFFGEGSRLTVL.

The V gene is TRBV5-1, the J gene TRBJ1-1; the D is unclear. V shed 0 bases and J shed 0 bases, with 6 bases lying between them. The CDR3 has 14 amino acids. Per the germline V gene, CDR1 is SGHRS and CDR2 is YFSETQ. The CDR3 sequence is CASSLVRMNTEAFF. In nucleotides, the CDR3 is TGCGCCAGCAGCTTGGTGCGGATGAACACTGAAGCTTTCTTT.

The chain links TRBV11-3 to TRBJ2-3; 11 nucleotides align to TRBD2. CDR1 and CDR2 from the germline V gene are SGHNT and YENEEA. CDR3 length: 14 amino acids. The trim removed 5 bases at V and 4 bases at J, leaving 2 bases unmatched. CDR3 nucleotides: TGTGCCAGCAGCCCTAGCGGGGGGTCAGATACGCAGTATTTT. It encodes CASSPSGGSDTQYF.

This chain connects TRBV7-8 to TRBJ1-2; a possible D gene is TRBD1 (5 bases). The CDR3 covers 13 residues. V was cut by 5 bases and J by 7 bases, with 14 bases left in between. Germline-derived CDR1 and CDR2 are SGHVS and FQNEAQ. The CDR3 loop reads CASSPSGGAGYTF. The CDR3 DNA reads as TGTGCCAGCAGCCCCTCGGGCGGGGCTGGCTACACCTTC.

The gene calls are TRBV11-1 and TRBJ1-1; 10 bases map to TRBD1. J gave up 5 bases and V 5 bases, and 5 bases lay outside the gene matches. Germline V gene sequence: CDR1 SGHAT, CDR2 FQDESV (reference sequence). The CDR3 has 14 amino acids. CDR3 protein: CASSRGQGGTEAFF. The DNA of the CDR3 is TGTGCCAGCAGCCGTGGACAGGGGGGGACTGAAGCTTTCTTT.

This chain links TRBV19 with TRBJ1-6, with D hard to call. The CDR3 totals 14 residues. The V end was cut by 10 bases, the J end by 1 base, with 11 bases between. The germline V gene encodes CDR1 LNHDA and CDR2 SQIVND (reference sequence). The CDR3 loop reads CATTEFSYNSPLHF. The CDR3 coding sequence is TGTGCCACTACAGAGTTTTCCTATAATTCACCCCTCCACTTT.

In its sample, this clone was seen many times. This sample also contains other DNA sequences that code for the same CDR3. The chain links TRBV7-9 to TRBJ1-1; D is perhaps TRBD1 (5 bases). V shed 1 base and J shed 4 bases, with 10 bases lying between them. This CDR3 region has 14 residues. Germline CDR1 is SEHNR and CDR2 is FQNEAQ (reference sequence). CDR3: CASSLGQGVTEAFF. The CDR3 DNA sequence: TGTGCCAGCAGCTTAGGGCAGGGTGTCACTGAAGCTTTCTTT.